This is a list of T cell receptor beta chains from one sample in a study of post-analysis software for immune sequencing data. TCRdb passed the PCR reads through MiXCR, listing each CDR3 protein once. The sample yields hundreds of thousands of distinct CDR3 sequences, about 53% seen once. The sequencing input was blood. These receptors originate from a girl aged 5-17 years with multiple sclerosis. CDR3s include the opening cysteine and the closing phenylalanine or tryptophan. The D gene is left open where the match is weak. A clone size is listed for some rows: how often the clone was seen (once, few, many), or a class if it is expanded.

D	V	size	J	DNA	CDR3
-	TRBV20-1	-	TRBJ2-1	TGCAGTGCTAGAAGGGACTCCAACTCCTACAATGAGCAGTTCTTC	CSARRDSNSYNEQFF
TRBD2	TRBV7-6	-	TRBJ2-3	TGTGCCAGCAGCCCATCCGGGACTAGCGGGGGGGCCCGGGATACGCAGTATTTT	CASSPSGTSGGARDTQYF
-	TRBV7-9	-	TRBJ2-1	TGTGCCAGCGGACCTACGAGCTCCTACAATGAGCAGTTCTTC	CASGPTSSYNEQFF
-	TRBV7-3	few	TRBJ2-7	TGTGCCAGCAGCCCCCGATTAGCCCCCTACGAGCAGTACTTC	CASSPRLAPYEQYF
TRBD1	TRBV6-6	once	TRBJ2-1	TGTGCCAGCATTCCAACCCCGGGACAGGGTAATGAGCAGTTCTTC	CASIPTPGQGNEQFF
TRBD1	TRBV12-3/TRBV12-4	-	TRBJ2-7	TGTGCCAGCAGTTTATGGGACAGGGGCTACGAGCAGTACTTC	CASSLWDRGYEQYF
TRBD2	TRBV20-1	few	TRBJ2-5	TGCAGTGCTCCTAGCGGGGCCCAAGAGACCCAGTACTTC	CSAPSGAQETQYF
-	TRBV20-1	-	TRBJ2-1	TGCAGTGCTGGGACTGGAGGGGGGAATGAGCAGTTCTTC	CSAGTGGGNEQFF
TRBD2	TRBV5-1	-	TRBJ2-7	TGCGCCAGCAGCTTGAGGTCGGCTAGCGGGGTTTCCTACGAGCAGTACTTC	CASSLRSASGVSYEQYF
TRBD1	TRBV20-1	-	TRBJ1-2	TGCAGTGCTAGACCTACGACAGGGGATATCTCTGGCTACACCTTC	CSARPTTGDISGYTF
TRBD2	TRBV14	-	TRBJ2-1	TGTGCCAGCAGCCAAACAGCGGGATCTTACAATGAGCAGTTCTTC	CASSQTAGSYNEQFF
-	TRBV7-9	-	TRBJ1-6	TGTGCCAGCAGCTTAGAGGTTGGGGGCGGCTCACCCCTCCACTTT	CASSLEVGGGSPLHF
-	TRBV10-3	-	TRBJ1-1	TGTGCCATCAGCCGGGAGACGGGCACTGAAGCTTTCTTT	CAISRETGTEAFF
TRBD1	TRBV11-2	-	TRBJ2-1	TGTGCCAGCAGCCCCTCCGGGACAGGCCCCTACAATGAGCAGTTCTTC	CASSPSGTGPYNEQFF
-	TRBV11-2	-	TRBJ2-7	TGTGCCTGCAGCCCGACGTCACACGAGCAGTACTTC	CACSPTSHEQYF
TRBD1	TRBV7-9	-	TRBJ1-2	TGTGCCAGCAGCGAAGGAGGAGGACAGGGCTATGGCTACACCTTC	CASSEGGGQGYGYTF
-	TRBV6-5	-	TRBJ2-5	TGTGCCAGCAGTCGGCAGACAGGCCCCCAAGAGACCCAGTACTTC	CASSRQTGPQETQYF
-	TRBV20-1	once	TRBJ2-7	TGCAGTGCTTACCCGGGGGGCGGTGAGCAGTACTTC	CSAYPGGGEQYF
-	TRBV5-1	-	TRBJ1-2	TGCGCCAGCAGCTTGGGGGACCTGGGAAGGGCGAGACTCCACACCTTC	CASSLGDLGRARLHTF
-	TRBV30	-	TRBJ2-3	TGTGCCTGGAGTGCGTCCACGAAAAGCACAGATACGCAGTATTTT	CAWSASTKSTDTQYF